Shown below are 22 T cell receptor beta chains from a single sample sequenced in a study of T-cell memory formation after mild COVID-19. TCRdb reprocessed the 5' RACE reads with MiXCR, giving one entry per CDR3 protein. The table includes around 300,000 distinct CDR3 sequences, 7.5% to 9.5% detected once. The sequenced sample was PBMCs or a T cell subset sorted from them (not recorded which). Receptor source: a man in his late teens or twenties who had mild COVID-19 (a few samples of this study predate the infection). Cell type and time point are not known.

There are a few counts of this clonotype. J is TRBJ2-3 and V is TRBV20-1; D perhaps matches TRBD1 (5 bases). The CDR3 extends over 14 amino acids. With 4 bases removed from V and 0 bases from J, the gap between germline ends came to 11 bases. Germline CDR1 is DFQATT and CDR2 is SNEGSKA (reference sequence). Here the CDR3 reads CSAKTVTSTDTQYF. For the CDR3, the DNA is TGCAGTGCTAAGACAGTTACTAGCACAGATACGCAGTATTTT.

Note on this clonotype: The junction and the germline gene differ at one end; a read error may be behind it. The V call is TRBV20-1, the J call TRBJ2-5, with D hard to call. CDR1 is DFQATT and CDR2 is SNEGSKA in the germline V gene (reference sequence). This CDR3 contains 12 residues. CDR3 in amino acids: CSARDLSWPPNF. The CDR3 DNA follows: TGCAGTGCTAGAGATCTGAGCTGGCCCCCGAACTTC.

This chain joins TRBV5-1 and TRBJ2-7, with 9 bases that match TRBD1. The trim removed 4 bases at V and 3 bases at J, leaving 5 bases unmatched. Germline CDR1 SGHRS, CDR2 YFSETQ. The CDR3 contains 14 residues. The CDR3 protein is CASSPRTGDYEQYF. The CDR3 DNA reads TGCGCCAGCAGCCCGAGGACAGGGGACTACGAGCAGTACTTC.

This clonotype has only a few counts. V and J are TRBV11-2 and TRBJ2-5, with TRBD1 as a possible D gene (6 bases). This CDR3 comprises 16 residues. Trimming pared 5 bases from V and 1 base from J, leaving 17 bases between. Per the germline V gene, CDR1 is SGHAT and CDR2 is FQNNGV. CDR3 region: CASSLYWTETQETQYF. CDR3 coding DNA: TGTGCCAGCAGCCTCTACTGGACAGAAACCCAAGAGACCCAGTACTTC.

CDR3 bases: TGTGCCAGCGGATCGACCTATGGCTACACCTTC. Its translation is CASGSTYGYTF. The chain is built from TRBV28 and TRBJ1-2, with D unclear. The CDR3 runs 11 residues. V was pared by 8 bases and J by 4 bases, with 8 bases between. Germline lookup yields CDR1 MDHEN and CDR2 SYDVKM.

This clonotype was picked up a small number of times. The chain links TRBV7-9 to TRBJ1-2; unclear D gene. The germline CDR1 and CDR2 sequences are SEHNR and FQNEAQ (reference sequence). This CDR3 comprises 12 residues. V lost 5 bases and J 8 bases, leaving 12 bases between the germline ends. CDR3 in amino acids: CASSPRTEGYTF. In DNA form, the CDR3 reads TGTGCCAGCAGCCCGCGGACGGAGGGCTACACCTTC. Together with reference TRBV7-9 and TRBJ1-2, the CDR3 gives the full variable domain: DTGVSQNPRHKITKRGQNVTFRCDPISEHNRLYWYRQTLGQGPEFLTYFQNEAQLEKSRLLSDRFSAERPKGSFSTLEIQRTEQGDSAMYLCASSPRTEGYTFGSGTRLTVV.

The chain carries TRBV20-1 and TRBJ2-5; 7 bases line up with TRBD2. This CDR3 is built from 12 residues. CDR1 and CDR2 (germline): DFQATT, SNEGSKA (reference sequence). With V trimmed by 3 bases and J by 3 bases, 1 base remained unmatched. The CDR3 spells CSASLAEETQYF. The DNA for the CDR3 is TGCAGTGCTAGCCTAGCGGAAGAGACCCAGTACTTC.

V is TRBV6-6 and J is TRBJ1-2; D gene unclear. Germline V lookup: CDR1 MNHNY, CDR2 SVGAGI (reference sequence). This CDR3 contains 14 residues. Trimming removed 5 bases at V and 8 bases at J, with 18 bases between. The chain's CDR3 is CASSPDYRDPGYTF. CDR3 coding DNA: TGTGCCAGCAGTCCAGATTATAGAGATCCGGGCTACACCTTC.

The table lists this clonotype with many counts. The genes are TRBV7-2 and TRBJ2-1; 7 bases agree with TRBD1. The length of the CDR3 is 15 residues. Germline V CDR1 and CDR2: SGHTA, FQGNSA. V shed 5 bases and J 4 bases; nucleotides not matched to a gene: 8. The CDR3 here is CASSQDRATYNEQFF. CDR3 DNA sequence: TGTGCCAGCAGCCAAGACAGGGCTACGTACAATGAGCAGTTCTTC.

This clonotype came up a few times. The CDR3 is CASRWDREVTGELFF. The CDR3 nucleotides are TGTGCCAGCAGATGGGACAGGGAGGTCACCGGGGAGCTGTTTTTT. The V and J genes are TRBV6-5 and TRBJ2-2; 9 nucleotides match TRBD1. The V gene end was trimmed by 6 bases and the J gene end by 4 bases; junction bases not matched to a gene: 6. CDR3 length equals 15 residues. Germline V gene lookup returns CDR1 MNHEY and CDR2 SVGAGI.

The chain uses TRBV15 and TRBJ1-1; D uncertain. Germline lookup yields CDR1 LNHNV and CDR2 YYDKDF (reference sequence). Trimming stripped 1 base from V and 4 bases from J, with 7 bases between. CDR3 length: 13 residues. The CDR3 is CATSRARGTEAFF. DNA of the CDR3: TGTGCCACCAGCAGAGCCCGGGGCACTGAAGCTTTCTTT.

This clonotype showed up just a few times. The V call is TRBV18, the J call TRBJ2-7, with TRBD2 matching over 7 bases. This CDR3 has 14 amino acids. Germline CDR1 reads KGHSH; CDR2 reads LQKENI. After removal of 8 bases from V and 5 bases from J, the junction contained 12 bases not matched to a gene. The CDR3 DNA sequence: TGTGCCAGCGCTCCCATGAGCGGGGTGGACGAGCAGTACTTC. Amino acids: CASAPMSGVDEQYF.

The genes are TRBV10-3 and TRBJ1-2; the match to TRBD1 covers 8 bases. The germline V gene encodes CDR1 ENHRY and CDR2 SYGVKD. V was clipped by 9 bases and J by 2 bases; unmatched bases: 11. The CDR3 extends over 15 amino acids. The CDR3 here is CAISTNRGFNYGYTF. The DNA of the CDR3 is TGTGCCATTTCCACGAACAGGGGGTTCAACTATGGCTACACCTTC.

The J gene is TRBJ2-6, the V gene TRBV6-2 or TRBV6-3; D possibly corresponds to TRBD1 (5 bases). Germline loops: CDR1 MNHEY, CDR2 SVGEGT. The V end lost 0 bases, the J end lost 2 bases, and 14 bases lay between the germline ends. CDR3 length: 18 amino acids. For the CDR3, the DNA is TGTGCCAGCAGTTACTCGCCAGGGAAGTCAACTGGGGCCAACGTCCTGACTTTC. Amino acids: CASSYSPGKSTGANVLTF.

This clonotype was seen a handful of times. V usage is TRBV7-9 and J usage is TRBJ2-5; possibly TRBD1 for D (5 bases). This CDR3 has 13 amino acids. Trimming removed 4 bases at V and 2 bases at J, with 8 bases between. The germline V gene has CDR1 SEHNR and CDR2 FQNEAQ (reference sequence). CDR3 DNA: TGTGCCAGCAGCTCGACAGAACAAGAGACCCAGTACTTC. Its translation: CASSSTEQETQYF.

The V and J genes are TRBV7-9 and TRBJ2-7; a weak D match, TRBD1 (5 bases). The CDR3 has 14 residues. Germline assignment: CDR1 SEHNR and CDR2 FQNEAQ (reference sequence). V lost 1 base and J 3 bases, leaving 10 bases between the germline ends. The CDR3 region is CASSLEGWDYEQYF. The CDR3 DNA reads TGTGCCAGCAGCTTAGAGGGGTGGGACTACGAGCAGTACTTC.

The gene calls are TRBV4-1 and TRBJ2-1; 8 positions match TRBD2. Germline CDR1 is MGHRA and CDR2 is YSYEKL. Trimming at V came to 6 bases and at J to 8 bases, leaving 12 bases not matched to a gene. CDR3 size: 15 residues. The DNA for the CDR3 is TGCGCCAGCAGGTTGCCGGGGCGGGGGGAGGATGAGCAGTTCTTC. It encodes CASRLPGRGEDEQFF.

This clonotype occurred many times. The V and J genes are TRBV4-1 and TRBJ1-5; TRBD1 matches 9 bases. This CDR3 spans 19 amino acids. J was trimmed by 4 bases and V by 3 bases; bases with no gene match: 16. CDR1 and CDR2 (germline): MGHRA, YSYEKL. CDR3 coding DNA: TGCGCCAGCAGCCATCCGAATGGACAGGGGAATGTTGGGAATCAGCCCCAGCATTTT. Translated: CASSHPNGQGNVGNQPQHF.

This clonotype was seen many times. The chain recombines TRBV7-6 with TRBJ2-2; 8 bases are shared with TRBD1. CDR1 is SGHVS, CDR2 FNYEAQ, per germline. The CDR3 extends over 17 amino acids. V shed 0 bases and J 1 base; nucleotides not matched to a gene: 4. CDR3 sequence reads: CASSLARQGRNTGELFF. The CDR3 DNA sequence: TGTGCCAGCAGCTTAGCCCGACAGGGGCGGAACACCGGGGAGCTGTTTTTT.

This clonotype appeared many times. This chain links TRBV20-1 with TRBJ2-7, with 7 bases aligning to TRBD2. CDR1 DFQATT and CDR2 SNEGSKA come from the germline V gene (reference sequence). The CDR3 covers 14 residues. After removal of 6 bases from V and 2 bases from J, the junction contained 10 bases not matched to a gene. The CDR3 nucleotides read TGCAGTGCCCTCCCCGGGGCGGGGGCCTACGAGCAGTACGTC. Translating it yields CSALPGAGAYEQYV.

This clonotype has a handful of counts. The V gene is TRBV4-3, the J gene TRBJ1-5; D is undetermined. Trimming took off 0 bases at V and 3 bases at J, with 12 bases between the two ends. The CDR3 contains 16 residues. Per germline, CDR1 LGHNA and CDR2 YSLEER. The CDR3 DNA reads as TGCGCCAGCAGCCAAGATGGAAGTACAGTCAATCAGCCCCAGCATTTT. It codes for CASSQDGSTVNQPQHF.

V is TRBV30 and J is TRBJ2-7; 13 nucleotides agree with TRBD2. J was trimmed by 6 bases and V by 4 bases; bases with no gene match: 6. The germline CDR1 and CDR2 sequences are GTSNPN and SVGIG (reference sequence). This CDR3 contains 14 residues. This CDR3 reads CAWTRTSGGLEQYF. As DNA, the CDR3 is TGTGCCTGGACCCGGACTAGCGGGGGCCTCGAGCAGTACTTC.